These 21 T cell receptor beta chains were all obtained from the same sample, sequenced in a study of cytomegalovirus exposure and HLA in healthy donors. Researchers ran the PCR with 60 Vbeta and 13 Jbeta primers. Sequencing used immunoSEQ multiplex PCR; TCRdb keeps in-frame clones, though not all of them. The repertoire includes roughly 180,000 clones, 70% to 85% of them detected once, and roughly 1.4% sits in the top ten. Source material: PBMCs. These receptors were obtained from a woman aged 25 to 39 in good health and CMV-seropositive.

The genes are TRBV29-1 and TRBJ2-3; D is possibly TRBD1 (6 bases). The V and J ends lost 3 bases and 9 bases respectively, with 16 bases between them. Germline values: CDR1 SQVTM, CDR2 ANQGSEA. This CDR3 spans 13 amino acids. CDR3 DNA sequence: TGCAGCGTTGATCCCCTCGAGGGGACAACGCAGTATTTT. Residues: CSVDPLEGTTQYF.

The genes are TRBV6-1 and TRBJ1-5, with D possibly TRBD1 on 5 matching bases. The CDR3 consists of 14 residues. V was shortened by 10 bases and J by 2 bases, with 15 bases between the two germline ends. Germline CDR1 is MNHNS and CDR2 is SASEGT. CDR3 DNA sequence: TGTGCCACCCGGCAGGGCAGCGGCAATCAGCCCCAGCATTTT. Translation gives CATRQGSGNQPQHF.

The chain joins TRBV19 to TRBJ2-7; D might be TRBD2 (6 bases). The CDR3 sequence is 13 residues long. Trimming took off 1 base at V and 7 bases at J, with 11 bases between the two ends. The V gene's germline CDR1 is LNHDA and CDR2 SQIVND (reference sequence). This CDR3 is CASSIAPRGEQYF. CDR3 sequence (DNA): TGTGCCAGTAGTATAGCCCCGCGGGGAGAGCAGTACTTC.

This rearrangement joins TRBV2 to TRBJ2-2; D unresolved. The CDR3 has 14 residues. Germline CDR1 SNHLY, CDR2 FYNNEI. Trimming took 5 bases from V and 3 from J, leaving 10 bases between them. The CDR3 DNA reads TGTGCCAGCAGTCCAGGCGCCTACACCGGGGAGCTGTTTTTT. This encodes CASSPGAYTGELFF.

The CDR3: CATRTSGSYEQYF. CDR3 sequence (DNA): TGTGCCACCCGGACTAGCGGCTCCTACGAGCAGTACTTC. The V gene is TRBV19, the J gene TRBJ2-7, with 10 bases identical to TRBD2. J gave up 0 bases and V 10 bases, and 3 bases lay outside the gene matches. From germline, CDR1 is LNHDA and CDR2 SQIVND (reference sequence). The CDR3 runs 13 residues.

The chain has TRBV30 and TRBJ1-2, with 7 bases fitting TRBD1. The germline V gene encodes CDR1 GTSNPN and CDR2 SVGIG (reference sequence). Trimming cost V 4 bases and J 8 bases; bases outside gene matches: 10. CDR3 length equals 13 residues. CDR3 nucleotide sequence: TGTGCCTGGACCCCCTTAGACAGGGACGGCTACACCTTC. Amino acids: CAWTPLDRDGYTF. The full variable domain, completed using reference TRBV30 and TRBJ1-2, is SQTIHQWPATLVQPVGSPLSLECTVEGTSNPNLYWYRQAAGRGLQLLFYSVGIGQISSEVPQNLSASRPQDRQFILSSKKLLLSDSGFYLCAWTPLDRDGYTFGSGTRLTVV.

This clone has just one count. This chain joins TRBV28 and TRBJ1-5; D is perhaps TRBD1 (5 bases). The CDR3 sequence is 15 residues long. The germline V gene has CDR1 MDHEN and CDR2 SYDVKM. The V gene lost 6 bases and the J gene lost 0 bases, with 12 bases spanning the gap. Written as DNA, the CDR3 is TGTGCCAGCAGATCCCAGGGTAATAGCAATCAGCCCCAGCATTTT. Translating it yields CASRSQGNSNQPQHF.

The chain couples TRBV7-2 to TRBJ1-2; 9 bases line up with TRBD1. Germline V gene sequence: CDR1 SGHTA, CDR2 FQGNSA. J gave up 7 bases and V 4 bases, and 4 bases lay outside the gene matches. The CDR3 length is 13 residues. CDR3 in amino acids: CASSSRDRVGYTF. The CDR3 nucleotides read TGTGCCAGCAGCTCCCGGGACAGGGTTGGCTACACCTTC. The full variable domain, its missing parts supplied by reference TRBV7-2 and TRBJ1-2, is GAGVSQSPSNKVTEKGKDVELRCDPISGHTALYWYRQSLGQGLEFLIYFQGNSAPDKSGLPSDRFSAERTGGSVSTLTIQRTQQEDSAVYLCASSSRDRVGYTFGSGTRLTVV.

As regards this clone: The sample carries other DNA sequences with the same CDR3. The chain has TRBV30 and TRBJ2-5; 8 bases agree with TRBD1. The ends lost 0 bases at V and 4 bases at J; junction bases unmatched: 1. Germline CDR1 reads GTSNPN; CDR2 reads SVGIG (reference sequence). There are 13 residues in the CDR3. For the CDR3, the DNA is TGTGCCTGGAGTGTACAGGGGGGAGAGACCCAGTACTTC. Its translation: CAWSVQGGETQYF.

This clone was seen a single time. The chain links TRBV12-2 to TRBJ2-1; TRBD2, the table's D call, lacks a check against the DNA. TRBV12-2 is termed a pseudogene. This CDR3 spans 18 amino acids. The CDR3 here is CASRPTRRGTSSYNEQFF. The CDR3 DNA sequence: TGTGCAAGTCGCCCAACCCGTCGTGGGACTAGCTCCTACAATGAGCAGTTCTTC.

This sequence joins TRBV11-3 and TRBJ2-7; 8 bases are a match to TRBD2. The CDR3 runs to 14 residues. Germline loops: CDR1 SGHNT, CDR2 YENEEA. The ends lost 3 bases at V and 1 base at J; junction bases unmatched: 2. The CDR3 region has the DNA TGTGCCAGCAGCTTCCTAGCGGGTTCCTACGAGCAGTACTTC. It specifies CASSFLAGSYEQYF.

The chain couples TRBV6-5 to TRBJ2-1; D might be TRBD2 (5 bases). The germline gives CDR1 MNHEY, CDR2 SVGAGI. There are 15 residues in the CDR3. The V end lost 5 bases, the J end lost 3 bases, and 14 bases lay between the germline ends. This chain's CDR3 is CASSPYREFYNEQFF. DNA of the CDR3: TGTGCCAGCAGTCCTTATAGGGAGTTCTACAATGAGCAGTTCTTC.

This sequence joins TRBV28 and TRBJ1-3, with 7 bases fitting TRBD1. The germline V gene encodes CDR1 MDHEN and CDR2 SYDVKM. Germline trimming cut 0 bases from V and 0 bases from J; bases unmatched to any gene: 5. The CDR3 is 17 residues long. This CDR3 reads CASSLWLTGRSGNTIYF. CDR3 nucleotide sequence: TGTGCCAGCAGTTTATGGTTGACAGGGCGCTCTGGAAACACCATATATTTT.

As DNA, the CDR3 is TGTGCCAGCGGACCCGGGACTAGAAACAATGAGCAGTTCTTC. It encodes CASGPGTRNNEQFF. The chain recombines TRBV9 with TRBJ2-1, with TRBD2 matching over 8 bases. The CDR3 extends over 14 amino acids. Germline CDR1 SGDLS, CDR2 YYNGEE. Unmatched junction bases numbered 8, after V lost 7 bases and J lost 5 bases.

The CDR3 sequence: CASSPDPGQGGYEQYF. The CDR3 DNA reads TGTGCCAGCAGTCCAGACCCCGGACAGGGTGGGTACGAGCAGTACTTC. The chain employs TRBV27 and TRBJ2-7; 8 bases map to TRBD1. This CDR3 spans 16 amino acids. Unmatched junction bases numbered 13, after V lost 5 bases and J lost 4 bases. Germline CDR1 is MNHEY and CDR2 is SMNVEV (reference sequence).

In its sample, this clone ranks as medium-sized. The V call is TRBV4-1, the J call TRBJ2-1; 7 bases match TRBD2. Germline CDR1 reads MGHRA; CDR2 reads YSYEKL. V lost 7 bases to trimming and J lost 4 bases; unmatched junction nucleotides: 13. CDR3 length equals 16 residues. This chain's CDR3 is CASNPYGRERYNEQFF. CDR3 nucleotides: TGCGCCAGCAACCCTTACGGGCGGGAGCGGTACAATGAGCAGTTCTTC.

The rearrangement uses TRBV5-1 and TRBJ2-1; the match to TRBD2 covers 16 bases. Unmatched junction bases numbered 9, after V lost 5 bases and J lost 1 base. The CDR3 loop spans 19 amino acids. The V gene's germline CDR1 is SGHRS and CDR2 YFSETQ. The chain's CDR3 is CASSWTGTSGRASYNEQFF. CDR3 DNA: TGCGCCAGCAGTTGGACCGGGACTAGCGGGAGGGCGTCCTACAATGAGCAGTTCTTC.

The V and J genes are TRBV29-1 and TRBJ2-1; D is unresolved. CDR1 SQVTM and CDR2 ANQGSEA come from the germline V gene. The V gene lost 4 bases and the J gene lost 7 bases, with 17 bases spanning the gap. The CDR3 runs to 14 residues. The CDR3 loop reads CSVAVLGLFNEQFF. The CDR3, as DNA: TGCAGCGTTGCCGTCCTGGGCCTCTTTAATGAGCAGTTCTTC.

This rearrangement joins TRBV15 to TRBJ1-2; no clear D. V lost 3 bases to trimming and J lost 4 bases, with 9 bases between them. CDR1 is LNHNV, CDR2 YYDKDF, per germline (reference sequence). The CDR3 is 13 residues long. CDR3 protein: CATSSPGLYGYTF. The CDR3 DNA follows: TGTGCCACCAGCAGCCCGGGTCTCTATGGCTACACCTTC.

This chain links TRBV7-6 with TRBJ2-2; 8 nucleotides align to TRBD1. Trimming took 2 bases from V and 3 from J; bases not matched to a gene: 5. The germline gives CDR1 SGHVS, CDR2 FNYEAQ. The CDR3 sequence is 16 residues long. The CDR3 loop is CASSLTQGADTGELFF. The CDR3 DNA reads as TGTGCCAGCAGCTTAACCCAGGGGGCGGACACCGGGGAGCTGTTTTTT.

This clone has only one observation. J is TRBJ1-4 and V is TRBV11-3; D uncertain. V was pared by 2 bases and J by 10 bases, with 11 bases between. CDR3 length: 13 amino acids. In germline, CDR1 is SGHNT, CDR2 YENEEA. CDR3 sequence reads: CASSLLRVGKLFF. DNA of the CDR3: TGTGCCAGCAGCTTACTTCGGGTTGGAAAACTGTTTTTT.